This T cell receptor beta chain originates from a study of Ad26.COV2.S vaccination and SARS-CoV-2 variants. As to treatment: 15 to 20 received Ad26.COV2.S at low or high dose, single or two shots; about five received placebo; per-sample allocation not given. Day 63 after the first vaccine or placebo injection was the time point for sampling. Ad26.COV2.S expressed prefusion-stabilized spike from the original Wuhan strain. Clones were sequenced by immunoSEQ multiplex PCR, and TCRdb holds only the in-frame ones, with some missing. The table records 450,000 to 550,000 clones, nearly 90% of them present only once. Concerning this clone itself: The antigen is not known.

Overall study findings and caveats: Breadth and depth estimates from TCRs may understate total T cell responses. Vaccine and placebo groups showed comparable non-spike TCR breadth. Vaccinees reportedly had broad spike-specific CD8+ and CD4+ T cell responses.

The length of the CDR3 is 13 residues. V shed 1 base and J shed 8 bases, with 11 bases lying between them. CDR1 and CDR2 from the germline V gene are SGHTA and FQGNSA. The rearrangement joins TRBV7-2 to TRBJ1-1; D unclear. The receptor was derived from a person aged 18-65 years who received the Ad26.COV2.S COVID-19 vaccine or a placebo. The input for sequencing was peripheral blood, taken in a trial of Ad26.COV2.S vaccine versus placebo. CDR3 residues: CASSLVRETEAFF. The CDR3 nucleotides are TGTGCCAGCAGCTTAGTGAGGGAGACGGAAGCTTTCTTT.